This T cell receptor (beta chain) was sequenced during a study of spatial heterogeneity in lung cancer. Study-wide results and caveats: Expanded alpha and beta TCR counts within tumors tracked tumor mutation counts.

Stated time point: sample taken at primary tumor resection. Unsorted samples of tumor, nontumor lung or frozen PBMC had their whole RNA sequenced. TCRdb redid the calling of the 5' RACE reads with MiXCR, one entry per CDR3 protein. The sample yields about 20,000 distinct CDR3 sequences, around 5% seen once. Details on this clonotype: What it binds is not known. This beta chain is an off-target read within a library intended for alpha chains, so its frequency means little.

Sequences were derived from lung tumor tissue, sampled at surgery. The TCR sequence derives from a female donor with early-stage non-small cell lung cancer.

CDR3 loop: CSEFDADTQYF. CDR3 DNA sequence: TGCAGTGAGTTTGACGCAGATACGCAGTATTTT. The chain couples TRBV20-1 to TRBJ2-3; no firm D call. The CDR3 covers 11 residues. Germline assignment: CDR1 DFQATT and CDR2 SNEGSKA (reference sequence). The ends were cut back, 7 bases at V and 4 bases at J, with 9 bases in the middle.